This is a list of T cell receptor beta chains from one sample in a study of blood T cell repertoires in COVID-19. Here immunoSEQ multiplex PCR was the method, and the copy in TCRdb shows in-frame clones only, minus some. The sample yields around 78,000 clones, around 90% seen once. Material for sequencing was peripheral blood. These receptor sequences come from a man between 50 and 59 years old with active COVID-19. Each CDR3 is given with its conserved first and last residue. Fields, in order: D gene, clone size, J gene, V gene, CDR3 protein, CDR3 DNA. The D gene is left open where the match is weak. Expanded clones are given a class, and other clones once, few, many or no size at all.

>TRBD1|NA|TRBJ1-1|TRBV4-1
CASSPWDRANTEAFF
TGCGCCAGCAGCCCCTGGGACAGGGCGAACACTGAAGCTTTCTTT
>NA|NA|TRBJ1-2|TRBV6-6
CASSDRANYGYTF
TGTGCCAGCAGCGACAGAGCTAACTATGGCTACACCTTC
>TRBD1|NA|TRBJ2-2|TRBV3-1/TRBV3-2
CASSPRDRGPGELFF
TGTGCCAGCAGCCCCCGGGACAGGGGTCCCGGGGAGCTGTTTTTT
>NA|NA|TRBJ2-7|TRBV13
CASSLRKGVNEQYF
TGTGCCAGCAGCTTAAGGAAAGGGGTGAACGAGCAGTACTTC
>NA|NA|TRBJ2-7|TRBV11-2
CASSLLDSFYEQYF
TGTGCCAGCAGCCTACTGGACAGCTTCTACGAGCAGTACTTC
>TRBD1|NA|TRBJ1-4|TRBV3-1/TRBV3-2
CASSPLPGTGGEKLFF
TGTGCCAGCAGCCCCTTACCCGGGACAGGGGGGGAAAAACTGTTTTTT
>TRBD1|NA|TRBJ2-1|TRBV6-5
CASSSGQRHNEQFF
TGTGCCAGCAGTTCGGGACAGCGACACAATGAGCAGTTCTTC
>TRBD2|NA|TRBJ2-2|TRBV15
CASSGTSGSGELFF
TGTGCCAGCTCCGGGACTAGCGGCTCAGGGGAGCTGTTTTTT
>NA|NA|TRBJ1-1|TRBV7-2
CASSLAGAGNTEAFF
TGTGCCAGCAGCTTAGCTGGGGCAGGGAACACTGAAGCTTTCTTT
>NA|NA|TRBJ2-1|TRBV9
CASSALSTLVGEQFF
TGTGCCAGCAGCGCTTTATCAACCCTAGTCGGGGAGCAGTTCTTC
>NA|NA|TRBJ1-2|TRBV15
CATSLPSAGVLLYGYTF
TGTGCCACCAGCTTACCGTCCGCAGGGGTACTATTATATGGCTACACCTTC
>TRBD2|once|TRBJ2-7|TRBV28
CASTSLGTSGSSYEQYF
TGTGCCAGCACTAGTTTGGGGACTAGCGGGAGTTCTTACGAGCAGTACTTC
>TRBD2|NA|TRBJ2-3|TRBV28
CASRGGDTQYF
TGTGCCAGCAGGGGGGGGGATACGCAGTATTTT
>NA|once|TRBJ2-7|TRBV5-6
CASSLGTATYEQYF
TGTGCCAGCAGCTTGGGTACTGCCACCTACGAGCAGTACTTC
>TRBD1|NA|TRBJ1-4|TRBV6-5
CASSSALTGGEKLFF
TGTGCCAGCAGTTCCGCCTTGACAGGGGGAGAAAAACTGTTTTTT
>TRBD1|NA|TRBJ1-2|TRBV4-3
CASSQEGTVIRGYTF
TGCGCCAGCAGCCAAGAAGGGACAGTCATTCGGGGCTACACCTTC
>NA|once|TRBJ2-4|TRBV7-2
CASSPPGLSTAKNIQYF
TGTGCCAGCAGCCCACCCGGACTATCGACGGCCAAAAACATTCAGTACTTC
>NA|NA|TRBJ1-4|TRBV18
CASSPKKGANEKLFF
TGTGCCAGCTCACCCAAAAAAGGAGCTAATGAAAAACTGTTTTTT
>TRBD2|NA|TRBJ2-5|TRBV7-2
CASSLGAGGVKTQYF
TGTGCCAGCAGCTTGGGTGCGGGGGGGGTGAAGACCCAGTACTTC
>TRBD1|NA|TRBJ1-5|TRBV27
CASRRTGNQPQHF
TGTGCCAGCAGGCGGACAGGGAATCAGCCCCAGCATTTT
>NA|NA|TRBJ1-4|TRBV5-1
CASSLVVSGGGLFF
TGCGCCAGCAGCTTGGTGGTTTCGGGAGGAGGGCTGTTTTTT
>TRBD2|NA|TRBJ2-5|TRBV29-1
CSTRAGAETQYF
TGCAGCACCAGGGCGGGAGCGGAGACCCAGTACTTC
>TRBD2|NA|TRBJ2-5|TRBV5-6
CASSKTSGGASGETQYF
TGTGCCAGCAGCAAAACTAGCGGGGGGGCCTCAGGAGAGACCCAGTACTTC
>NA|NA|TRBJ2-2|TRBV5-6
CASSLNGRRTGELFF
TGTGCCAGCAGCTTGAACGGCCGGCGGACCGGGGAGCTGTTTTTT
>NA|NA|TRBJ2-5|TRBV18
CASSLNRVETQYF
TGTGCCAGCTCACTCAACAGGGTAGAGACCCAGTACTTC
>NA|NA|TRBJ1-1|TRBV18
CASSPRSDAGSTEAFF
TGTGCCAGCTCACCAAGAAGTGATGCGGGGAGCACTGAAGCTTTCTTT
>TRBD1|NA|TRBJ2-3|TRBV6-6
CASSQGQTSDTQYF
TGTGCCAGCAGTCAGGGACAGACATCTGATACGCAGTATTTT
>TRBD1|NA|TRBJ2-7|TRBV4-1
CASSNRDRGELRYF
TGCGCCAGCAGCAACCGGGACAGGGGGGAATTACGGTACTTC
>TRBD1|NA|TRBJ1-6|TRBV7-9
CASSGPGQNNSPLHF
TGTGCCAGCAGCGGACCGGGACAGAATAATTCACCCCTCCACTTT
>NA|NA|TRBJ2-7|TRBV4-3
CASSQGRDMGYEQYF
TGCGCCAGCAGCCAAGGACGGGACATGGGCTACGAGCAGTACTTC
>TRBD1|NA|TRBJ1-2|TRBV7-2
CASSSSGTGAYGYTF
TGTGCCAGCAGCTCGAGTGGGACAGGGGCCTATGGCTACACCTTC
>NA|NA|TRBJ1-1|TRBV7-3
CASSPYLNTEAFF
TGTGCCAGCAGCCCCTACCTAAACACTGAAGCTTTCTTT
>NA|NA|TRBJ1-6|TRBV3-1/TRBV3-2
CASSHGPGDLPLHF
TGTGCCAGCAGCCACGGGCCGGGAGACCTACCCCTCCACTTT
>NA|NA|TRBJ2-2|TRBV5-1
CASSTGPHTGELFF
TGCGCCAGCAGCACAGGACCGCACACCGGGGAGCTGTTTTTT
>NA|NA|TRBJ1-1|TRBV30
CAWSRQVNTEAFF
TGTGCCTGGTCACGACAGGTTAACACTGAAGCTTTCTTT
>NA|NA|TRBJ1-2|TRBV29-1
CSSLGGGYYGYTF
TGCAGCTCCTTAGGGGGGGGATACTATGGCTACACCTTC
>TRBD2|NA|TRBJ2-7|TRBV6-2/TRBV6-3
CASSSTSGATYEQYF
TGTGCCAGCAGTAGCACTAGCGGGGCCACCTACGAGCAGTACTTC
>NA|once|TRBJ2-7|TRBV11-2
CASSLVRTAYVYEQYF
TGTGCCAGCAGCTTAGTACGGACAGCGTACGTCTACGAGCAGTACTTC
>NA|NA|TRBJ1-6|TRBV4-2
CASSQETENNSPLHF
TGTGCCAGCAGCCAAGAGACAGAGAATAATTCACCCCTCCACTTT
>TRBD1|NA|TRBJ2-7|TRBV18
CASSPTGDSYEQYF
TGTGCCAGCTCACCAACAGGGGACTCCTACGAGCAGTACTTC
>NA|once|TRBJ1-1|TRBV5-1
CASSDRTNSNTEAFF
TGCGCCAGCAGCGACAGAACCAATTCGAACACTGAAGCTTTCTTT
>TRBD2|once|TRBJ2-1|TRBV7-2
CASSSKPTSGSYNEQFF
TGTGCCAGCAGCTCCAAACCCACTAGCGGGAGCTACAATGAGCAGTTCTTC
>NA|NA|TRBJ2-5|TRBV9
CASSSLETQYF
TGTGCCAGCAGCTCTCTGGAGACCCAGTACTTC
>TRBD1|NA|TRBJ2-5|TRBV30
CAWNQGDGTVETQYF
TGTGCCTGGAACCAGGGGGATGGAACAGTGGAGACCCAGTACTTC
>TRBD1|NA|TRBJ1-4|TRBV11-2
CASSDRARGEKLFF
TGTGCCAGCAGCGACAGGGCGCGGGGTGAAAAACTGTTTTTT
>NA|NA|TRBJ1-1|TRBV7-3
CASSLDRNTEAFF
TGTGCCAGCAGCTTAGACAGGAACACTGAAGCTTTCTTT
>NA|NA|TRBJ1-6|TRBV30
CAWSTRHANPLHF
TGTGCCTGGAGTACCCGACACGCGAACCCCCTCCACTTT
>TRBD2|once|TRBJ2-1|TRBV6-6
CASSFTGTSANEQFF
TGTGCCAGCAGTTTTACCGGGACTAGCGCCAATGAGCAGTTCTTC
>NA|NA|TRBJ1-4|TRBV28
CASSSQTHSTNEKLFF
TGTGCCAGCAGTTCCCAGACACATTCAACTAATGAAAAACTGTTTTTT
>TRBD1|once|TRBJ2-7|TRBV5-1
CASSLDTGGHYEQYF
TGCGCCAGCAGCTTGGATACAGGGGGCCACTACGAGCAGTACTTC
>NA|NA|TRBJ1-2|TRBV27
CASSLGGTHYGYTF
TGTGCCAGCAGTTTAGGGGGGACCCACTATGGCTACACCTTC
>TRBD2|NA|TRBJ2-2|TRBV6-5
CAGSREAPGELFF
TGTGCGGGGTCGCGGGAGGCCCCCGGGGAGCTGTTTTTT